This T cell receptor (beta chain) was captured in a study of cytomegalovirus exposure and HLA in healthy donors. A few counts support this clone. No antigen is known for it. The donors were part of the 120-subject validation cohort, which stood apart from the roughly 700-subject first cohort. General study findings and limits: Researchers catalogued over 150 TCR beta chains as cytomegalovirus-associated. Testing in vitro showed a few CMV-associated chains specific for CMV antigens.

The CDR3 is 15 residues long. The V and J ends lost 4 bases and 1 base respectively, with 10 bases between them. Germline loops: CDR1 SNHLY, CDR2 FYNNEI. Data came from immunoSEQ multiplex PCR; TCRdb stores just in-frame clones and leaves some out. The sample has 160,000 or so clones; less than 90% are singletons. The clonotype was recovered from a man under 40 in good health and CMV-seropositive. This chain links TRBV2 with TRBJ2-2; D might be TRBD1 (6 bases). Sequenced input: PBMCs. The CDR3 DNA is TGTGCCAGCAGTGTACAGGGATGGAACACCGGGGAGCTGTTTTTT. Protein product: CASSVQGWNTGELFF.